These 25 T cell receptor beta chains were sequenced from one sample in a study of cytomegalovirus exposure and HLA in healthy donors. PCR involved 60 Vbeta and 13 Jbeta primers. Libraries were prepared by immunoSEQ multiplex PCR; TCRdb keeps only in-frame clonotypes and omits some of them. The sample has 110,000 or so clones, 82% seen once. The sequenced sample was PBMCs. These receptors were taken from a woman younger than 35 in good health and CMV-seronegative.

The chain links TRBV25-1 to TRBJ1-2; 9 bases match TRBD1. Losses at the gene ends were 6 bases for V and 5 bases for J; bases not matched to a gene: 10. CDR1 MGHDK and CDR2 SYGVNS come from the germline V gene. The CDR3 contains 15 residues. The CDR3: CASRETGGAGYGYTF. For the CDR3, the DNA is TGTGCCAGCAGGGAAACAGGGGGCGCAGGTTATGGCTACACCTTC.

This rearrangement joins TRBV9 to TRBJ1-1; 7 bases agree with TRBD1. Losses at the gene ends were 3 bases for V and 0 bases for J; bases not matched to a gene: 2. This CDR3 has 14 amino acids. From germline, CDR1 is SGDLS and CDR2 YYNGEE. The CDR3 region is CASSAGTVNTEAFF. The CDR3 coding sequence is TGTGCCAGCAGCGCCGGGACAGTGAACACTGAAGCTTTCTTT.

The J gene is TRBJ2-1, the V gene TRBV6-5; 10 positions agree with TRBD2. The CDR3 is 14 amino acids. Germline V gene lookup returns CDR1 MNHEY and CDR2 SVGAGI. V lost 2 bases and J lost 8; bases outside the gene matches: 3. CDR3 residues: CASSYGLAGDEQFF. CDR3 coding DNA: TGTGCCAGCAGTTACGGGCTAGCGGGAGATGAGCAGTTCTTC.

This sequence joins TRBV5-1 and TRBJ2-2, with a possible D match to TRBD1 (6 bases). The V and J ends lost 0 bases and 7 bases respectively, with 16 bases between them. The CDR3 is 16 residues long. Germline assignment: CDR1 SGHRS and CDR2 YFSETQ. The CDR3 loop reads CASSLGTATFSGELFF. CDR3 DNA: TGCGCCAGCAGCTTGGGGACAGCCACTTTCAGCGGGGAGCTGTTTTTT.

This clone showed up just a few times. The gene calls are TRBV7-2 and TRBJ2-3; D is perhaps TRBD1 (5 bases). CDR3 length: 15 amino acids. Germline lookup yields CDR1 SGHTA and CDR2 FQGNSA. V was cut by 0 bases and J by 7 bases, with 14 bases left in between. The CDR3 loop is CASSLAGASDYTQYF. CDR3 coding DNA: TGTGCCAGCAGCTTAGCAGGGGCTTCAGACTATACGCAGTATTTT.

The CDR3 region is CSVGSRGARDGYTF. In nucleotides, the CDR3 is TGCAGCGTTGGAAGTCGGGGGGCAAGGGATGGCTACACCTTC. The chain recombines TRBV29-1 with TRBJ1-2; tentatively, D is TRBD1 (6 bases). Trimming cost V 4 bases and J 6 bases, with 18 bases left between them. Germline values: CDR1 SQVTM, CDR2 ANQGSEA. The CDR3 sequence is 14 residues long.

The chain couples TRBV10-1 to TRBJ1-1; D unresolved. Germline-derived CDR1 and CDR2 are WNHNN and SYGVQD (reference sequence). The CDR3 length is 13 residues. V was pared by 4 bases and J by 3 bases, with 9 bases between. CDR3 bases: TGCGCCAGCAGTGCGAACTTGGACACTGAAGCTTTCTTT. Translating gives CASSANLDTEAFF.

This clone was seen just once. The chain couples TRBV27 to TRBJ1-5, with no clear D. Germline assignment: CDR1 MNHEY and CDR2 SMNVEV (reference sequence). Trimming removed 6 bases from V and 4 bases from J, with 19 bases in between. The CDR3 is 16 residues long. CDR3 sequence (DNA): TGTGCCAGCAGCCCTCTCGACTATTTCGGAAATCAGCCCCAGCATTTT. Its translation: CASSPLDYFGNQPQHF.

The chain is built from TRBV28 and TRBJ1-1; possibly TRBD1 for D (6 bases). Germline loops: CDR1 MDHEN, CDR2 SYDVKM. V lost 1 base, J lost 10 bases, and 10 bases lay in between. This CDR3 region has 12 residues. The CDR3 nucleotides are TGTGCCAGCAGTTTATTGGGCAGGGGAGCTTTCTTT. It specifies CASSLLGRGAFF.

This chain links TRBV30 with TRBJ1-2; D gene unclear. This CDR3 spans 11 amino acids. CDR1 and CDR2 from the germline V gene are GTSNPN and SVGIG (reference sequence). V shed 1 base and J shed 4 bases, with 4 bases lying between them. This chain's CDR3 is CAWSDIYGYTF. DNA for the CDR3: TGTGCCTGGAGTGATATCTATGGCTACACCTTC.

CDR3 bases: TGTGCCAGCAGTTTCGGACTAGCGAAAGAGACCCAGTACTTC. It codes for CASSFGLAKETQYF. V and J are TRBV28 and TRBJ2-5; 9 bases are a match to TRBD2. The CDR3 totals 14 residues. Trimming removed 3 bases from V and 3 bases from J; junction bases left unmatched: 2. The germline CDR1 and CDR2 sequences are MDHEN and SYDVKM.

The chain recombines TRBV28 with TRBJ1-4, with D possibly TRBD1 on 6 matching bases. The CDR3 consists of 15 residues. Trimming took off 3 bases at V and 10 bases at J, with 18 bases between the two ends. CDR1 is MDHEN, CDR2 SYDVKM, per germline. The CDR3 region is CASSLGPGVGAKLFF. In DNA form, the CDR3 reads TGTGCCAGCAGTTTGGGGCCAGGGGTGGGGGCAAAACTGTTTTTT.

The chain has TRBV27 and TRBJ1-2; possibly TRBD1 for D (6 bases). From germline, CDR1 is MNHEY and CDR2 SMNVEV (reference sequence). CDR3 length equals 14 residues. The V gene lost 5 bases and the J gene lost 4 bases, with 14 bases spanning the gap. CDR3 protein: CASSNREGLYGYTF. The DNA for the CDR3 is TGTGCCAGCAGTAACAGGGAGGGTCTCTATGGCTACACCTTC.

The chain couples TRBV4-2 to TRBJ2-7, with 15 bases that match TRBD2. The CDR3 length is 17 residues. CDR1 is LGHNA and CDR2 is YNFKEQ in the germline V gene. V gave up 6 bases and J gave up 1 base; unmatched junction bases: 7. This CDR3 reads CASRGLAGGMQSYEQYF. The DNA for the CDR3 is TGTGCCAGCAGGGGACTAGCGGGAGGTATGCAGTCCTACGAGCAGTACTTC.

The CDR3 loop reads CASSEEWQGEGYTF. The CDR3 nucleotides read TGTGCCAGCAGTGAGGAGTGGCAGGGGGAAGGCTACACCTTC. The gene calls are TRBV2 and TRBJ1-2; 7 nucleotides agree with TRBD1. The junction had 9 bases not matched to a gene; V was cut back by 3 bases and J by 8 bases. From germline, CDR1 is SNHLY and CDR2 FYNNEI. CDR3 length: 14 amino acids.

The chain has TRBV5-1 and TRBJ1-4, with D tentatively TRBD1 (5 bases). The germline gives CDR1 SGHRS, CDR2 YFSETQ. V was trimmed by 1 base and J by 6 bases, leaving 10 bases between them. The CDR3 runs to 14 residues. The CDR3 bases are TGCGCCAGCAGCTTGAGTCAAGGGGATGAAAAACTGTTTTTT. Translation gives CASSLSQGDEKLFF.

The CDR3 is CASSLSMLVMSTEAFF. The CDR3, as DNA: TGTGCCAGCAGCTTAAGCATGCTGGTTATGAGCACTGAAGCTTTCTTT. The chain uses TRBV11-2 and TRBJ1-1; D not certain. The germline V gene has CDR1 SGHAT and CDR2 FQNNGV. CDR3 length equals 16 residues. V was cut by 2 bases and J by 4 bases, with 17 bases left in between.

The rearrangement links TRBV4-3 to TRBJ2-2; 8 nucleotides match TRBD2. Trimming at V came to 1 base and at J to 5 bases, leaving 3 bases not matched to a gene. The CDR3 consists of 15 residues. From germline, CDR1 is LGHNA and CDR2 YSLEER. The DNA of the CDR3 is TGCGCCAGCAGCCAAGTGGGACTAGATACCGGGGAGCTGTTTTTT. It specifies CASSQVGLDTGELFF.

The CDR3 DNA reads as TGCGCCAGCAGCCAACCCGGACAGGTCTACGAGCAGTACTTC. Encoded protein: CASSQPGQVYEQYF. The chain recombines TRBV4-1 with TRBJ2-7, with 7 bases aligning to TRBD1. The germline CDR1 and CDR2 sequences are MGHRA and YSYEKL. After removal of 2 bases from V and 3 bases from J, the junction contained 4 bases not matched to a gene. The CDR3 is 14 residues long.

This clone is a singleton in its sample. The chain has TRBV30 and TRBJ1-6, with 7 bases matching TRBD1. This CDR3 has 13 residues. Looked up from germline, CDR1 is GTSNPN and CDR2 is SVGIG (reference sequence). V gave up 4 bases and J gave up 7 bases; unmatched junction bases: 4. The CDR3 DNA reads TGTGCCTGGATGAACAGGGGAAATTCACCCCTCCACTTT. Amino acid sequence: CAWMNRGNSPLHF.

This clone turned up a few times. The genes are TRBV5-6 and TRBJ1-1; D is uncertain. Trimming shortened V by 2 bases and J by 4 bases, and 9 bases separated the two germline ends. The germline gives CDR1 SGHDT, CDR2 YYEEEE. This CDR3 has 13 amino acids. CDR3 amino acids: CASSLEGGTEAFF. As DNA, the CDR3 is TGTGCCAGCAGCTTAGAGGGAGGCACTGAAGCTTTCTTT. Together with reference TRBV5-6 and TRBJ1-1, the CDR3 gives the full variable domain: DAGVTQSPTHLIKTRGQQVTLRCSPKSGHDTVSWYQQALGQGPQFIFQYYEEEERQRGNFPDRFSGHQFPNYSSELNVNALLLGDSALYLCASSLEGGTEAFFGQGTRLTVV.

V usage is TRBV10-3 and J usage is TRBJ1-6, with a tentative D call TRBD1 (6 bases). The CDR3 has 14 residues. The V and J ends lost 5 bases and 10 bases respectively, with 15 bases between them. Germline V gives CDR1 ENHRY, CDR2 SYGVKD. The DNA for the CDR3 is TGTGCCATCAGTCTACGAGAGGGGGACTCACCCCTCCACTTT. It is translated as CAISLREGDSPLHF.

The chain couples TRBV12-5 to TRBJ2-2; perhaps TRBD1 as D (5 bases). V lost 3 bases to trimming and J lost 8 bases, with 13 bases between them. This CDR3 region has 14 residues. Germline CDR1 reads LGHNT; CDR2 reads FRNRAP. The CDR3 DNA reads TGTGCTAGTGGTTTAGGACACGCAGCGGGGGAGCTGTTTTTT. Translation: CASGLGHAAGELFF.

This chain uses TRBV7-2 with TRBJ2-1; the D gene is possibly TRBD1 (5 bases). V was shortened by 5 bases and J by 6 bases, with 20 bases between the two germline ends. This CDR3 is built from 16 residues. The germline gives CDR1 SGHTA, CDR2 FQGNSA. The CDR3 sequence: CASSPSPGMLGNEQFF. In DNA form, the CDR3 reads TGTGCCAGCAGCCCGAGTCCAGGGATGTTGGGCAATGAGCAGTTCTTC.

The chain is built from TRBV6-5 and TRBJ1-5; 11 bases match TRBD1. Germline V gives CDR1 MNHEY, CDR2 SVGAGI. This CDR3 has 15 amino acids. With V trimmed by 5 bases and J by 4 bases, 4 bases remained unmatched. The CDR3 loop is CASSRDRGYNQPQHF. In nucleotides, the CDR3 is TGTGCCAGCAGTCGGGACAGGGGGTATAATCAGCCCCAGCATTTT.